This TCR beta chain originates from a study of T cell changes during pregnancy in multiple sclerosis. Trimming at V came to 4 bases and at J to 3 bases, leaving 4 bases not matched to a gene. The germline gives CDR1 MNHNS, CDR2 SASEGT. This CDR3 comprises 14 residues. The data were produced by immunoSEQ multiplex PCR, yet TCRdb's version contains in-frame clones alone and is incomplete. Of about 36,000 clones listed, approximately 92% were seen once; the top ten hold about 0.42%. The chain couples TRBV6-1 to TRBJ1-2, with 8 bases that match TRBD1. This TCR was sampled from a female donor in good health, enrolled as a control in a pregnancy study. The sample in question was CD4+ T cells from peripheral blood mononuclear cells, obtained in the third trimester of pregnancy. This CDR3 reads CASSVTGGDYGYTF. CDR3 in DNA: TGTGCCAGCAGTGTAACAGGGGGAGACTATGGCTACACCTTC.